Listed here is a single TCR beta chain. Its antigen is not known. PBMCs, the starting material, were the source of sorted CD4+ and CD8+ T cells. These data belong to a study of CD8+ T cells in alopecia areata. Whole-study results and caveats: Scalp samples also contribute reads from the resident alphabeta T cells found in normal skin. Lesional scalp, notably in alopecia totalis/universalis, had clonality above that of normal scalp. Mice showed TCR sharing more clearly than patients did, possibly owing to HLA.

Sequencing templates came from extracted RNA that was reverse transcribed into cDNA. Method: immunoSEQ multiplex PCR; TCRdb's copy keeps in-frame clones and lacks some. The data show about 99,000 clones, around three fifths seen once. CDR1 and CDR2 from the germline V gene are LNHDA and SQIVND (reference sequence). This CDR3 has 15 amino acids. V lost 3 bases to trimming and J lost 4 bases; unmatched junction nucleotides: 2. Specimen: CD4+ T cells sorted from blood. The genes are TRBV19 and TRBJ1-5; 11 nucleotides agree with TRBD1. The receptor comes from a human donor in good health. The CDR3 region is CASSIGTGGNQPQHF. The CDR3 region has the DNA TGTGCCAGTAGTATTGGGACAGGGGGAAATCAGCCCCAGCATTTT.